These 29 T cell receptor beta chains share one sample of origin, sequenced in a study of blood T cell repertoires in COVID-19. TCRdb's table, derived via immunoSEQ multiplex PCR, lists solely in-frame clones and lacks some. The repertoire holds about 320,000 clones, about nine tenths seen once, with roughly 2.6% in the top ten. Sequencing was done on a sample of PBMCs or T cells enriched from blood (not recorded which). The origin of the receptors is a man aged 60-69 years who had recovered from COVID-19.

V gene TRBV3-1 (or the pseudogene TRBV3-2) combines with J gene TRBJ2-2; 11 positions agree with TRBD2. Germline assignment: CDR1 LGHDT and CDR2 YNNKEL (reference sequence). With 4 bases clipped from V and 5 bases from J, the junction kept 3 bases outside the gene matches. This CDR3 is 15 amino acids long. CDR3 sequence reads: CASSPRLAGTGELFF. Written as DNA, the CDR3 is TGTGCCAGCAGCCCCCGACTAGCGGGGACCGGGGAGCTGTTTTTT.

This clone was counted once. This chain joins TRBV7-2 and TRBJ2-7, with D unresolved. The germline V gene has CDR1 SGHTA and CDR2 FQGNSA. V was cut by 4 bases and J by 1 base, with 11 bases left in between. This CDR3 comprises 14 residues. The CDR3 DNA sequence: TGTGCCAGCAGCTCTCTAACCGAATCCTACGAGCAGTACTTC. It codes for CASSSLTESYEQYF.

The genes are TRBV7-8 and TRBJ2-2; 8 nucleotides line up with TRBD2. There are 17 residues in the CDR3. CDR1 is SGHVS and CDR2 is FQNEAQ in the germline V gene. V dropped 3 bases and J dropped 0; count of bases not matched to a gene: 6. CDR3 residues: CASSFSWTSSNTGELFF. The CDR3 DNA reads as TGTGCCAGCAGCTTTAGTTGGACTAGCTCGAACACCGGGGAGCTGTTTTTT. Full variable domain (rest looked up from reference TRBV7-8 and TRBJ2-2): GAGVSQSPRYKVAKRGQDVALRCDPISGHVSLFWYQQALGQGPEFLTYFQNEAQLDKSGLPSDRFFAERPEGSVSTLKIQRTQQEDSAVYLCASSFSWTSSNTGELFFGEGSRLTVL.

The V and J genes are TRBV9 and TRBJ2-7; tentative D call: TRBD1 (6 bases). CDR3 size: 16 residues. V lost 2 bases to trimming and J lost 4 bases, with 19 bases between them. CDR1 SGDLS and CDR2 YYNGEE come from the germline V gene. The CDR3 nucleotides read TGTGCCAGCAGCGTCACAGGGTCCGGAGCGCCTTACGAGCAGTACTTC. Amino acid sequence: CASSVTGSGAPYEQYF.

The CDR3 reads CASSTGTINQPQHF. CDR3 DNA sequence: TGTGCCAGCAGCACCGGGACAATAAATCAGCCCCAGCATTTT. This chain joins TRBV6-2 or TRBV6-3 and TRBJ1-5; D is possibly TRBD1 (6 bases). The ends were cut back, 6 bases at V and 4 bases at J, with 13 bases in the middle. The CDR3 runs to 14 residues. In germline, CDR1 is MNHEY, CDR2 SVGEGT.

The chain is built from TRBV29-1 and TRBJ2-1, with TRBD1 identical over 10 bases. The germline gives CDR1 SQVTM, CDR2 ANQGSEA. This CDR3 has 13 residues. Trimming cost V 8 bases and J 6 bases; bases outside gene matches: 7. This chain's CDR3 is CSTRQGAANEQFF. The CDR3 DNA reads as TGCAGCACCAGACAGGGGGCTGCCAATGAGCAGTTCTTC.

The J gene is TRBJ1-5, the V gene TRBV19; 9 bases line up with TRBD1. Germline V gives CDR1 LNHDA, CDR2 SQIVND (reference sequence). The CDR3 spans 15 residues. Trimming removed 5 bases from V and 9 bases from J; junction bases left unmatched: 11. CDR3 DNA sequence: TGTGCCAGTAGTTTAACCGGGACAGGGCAACGGCCCCAGCATTTT. It is translated as CASSLTGTGQRPQHF.

The chain combines TRBV5-1 with TRBJ2-1; D uncertain. Germline CDR1 reads SGHRS; CDR2 reads YFSETQ. The CDR3 is 16 amino acids. Trimming left V 4 bases short and J 10 bases short, with 24 bases between. The CDR3: CASSPDGRRVIWEQFF. CDR3 bases: TGCGCCAGCAGCCCGGATGGCAGGCGAGTAATATGGGAGCAGTTCTTC. Drawing the rest from reference TRBV5-1 and TRBJ2-1, the complete variable domain is KAGVTQTPRYLIKTRGQQVTLSCSPISGHRSVSWYQQTPGQGLQFLFEYFSETQRNKGNFPGRFSGRQFSNSRSEMNVSTLELGDSALYLCASSPDGRRVIWEQFFGPGTRLTVL.

The chain links TRBV10-1 to TRBJ1-6; TRBD1 aligns across 8 bases. CDR1 WNHNN and CDR2 SYGVQD come from the germline V gene (reference sequence). The CDR3 loop spans 12 amino acids. Trimming at V came to 9 bases and at J to 7 bases, leaving 2 bases not matched to a gene. The CDR3 bases are TGCGCCAGTGGACAGGGCAATTCACCCCTCCACTTT. It translates to CASGQGNSPLHF.

The gene calls are TRBV7-9 and TRBJ2-1; 8 positions agree with TRBD2. Germline V lookup: CDR1 SEHNR, CDR2 FQNEAQ (reference sequence). The J segment lost 8 bases and the V segment lost 7 bases, leaving 10 bases of the junction unmatched. The CDR3 loop spans 14 amino acids. The CDR3, as DNA: TGTGCCAGCACACTAGCGGAGCGTTTATATGAGCAGTTCTTC. Its translation is CASTLAERLYEQFF.

The chain employs TRBV27 and TRBJ1-2; 9 positions agree with TRBD1. This CDR3 is 13 amino acids long. Germline V CDR1 and CDR2: MNHEY, SMNVEV (reference sequence). V gave up 6 bases and J gave up 5 bases; unmatched junction bases: 4. The CDR3: CASRRTGEYGYTF. CDR3 DNA: TGTGCCAGCAGACGGACAGGGGAGTATGGCTACACCTTC.

The chain carries TRBV29-1 and TRBJ1-5, with 9 nucleotides matching TRBD1. V was pared by 7 bases and J by 5 bases, with 6 bases of the junction left unmatched. Per germline, CDR1 SQVTM and CDR2 ANQGSEA. CDR3 length: 13 residues. CDR3 DNA sequence: TGCAGCGCCCTCACAGGGGGCGATCAGCCCCAGCATTTT. Amino acid sequence: CSALTGGDQPQHF.

This chain uses TRBV25-1 with TRBJ2-3, with 9 bases fitting TRBD2. Germline assignment: CDR1 MGHDK and CDR2 SYGVNS. The CDR3 covers 16 residues. The V segment lost 5 bases and the J segment 4 bases; nucleotides outside the gene matches: 10. CDR3: CASSFSSGEGADTQYF. The CDR3 nucleotides are TGTGCCAGCAGTTTTTCTAGCGGGGAGGGAGCAGATACGCAGTATTTT. The variable domain in full, completed from reference TRBV25-1 and TRBJ2-3, reads EADIYQTPRYLVIGTGKKITLECSQTMGHDKMYWYQQDPGMELHLIHYSYGVNSTEKGDLSSESTVSRIRTEHFPLTLESARPSHTSQYLCASSFSSGEGADTQYFGPGTRLTVL.

The chain has TRBV5-1 and TRBJ2-5; D unclear. V was shortened by 1 base and J by 5 bases, with 9 bases between the two germline ends. Germline V gene data show CDR1 as SGHRS and CDR2 as YFSETQ. The CDR3 contains 13 residues. The CDR3 nucleotides are TGCGCCAGCAGCTTGATTACCCGGGAGACCCAGTACTTC. Its protein is CASSLITRETQYF.

J is TRBJ2-3 and V is TRBV2, with D unclear. The CDR3 has 15 residues. CDR1 is SNHLY, CDR2 FYNNEI, per germline. Trimming left V 8 bases short and J 0 bases short, with 15 bases between. The CDR3 here is CASHFGETSTDTQYF. As DNA, the CDR3 is TGTGCCAGCCATTTCGGCGAGACTAGCACAGATACGCAGTATTTT.

This chain uses TRBV11-1 with TRBJ2-7; no reliable D call. Germline V lookup: CDR1 SGHAT, CDR2 FQDESV (reference sequence). CDR3 length equals 15 residues. V lost 6 bases to trimming and J lost 4 bases, with 19 bases between them. In DNA form, the CDR3 reads TGTGCCAGCAGTCCGCGGCCGGTAGGTTCATACGAGCAGTACTTC. Translated, it gives CASSPRPVGSYEQYF.

This chain joins TRBV4-3 and TRBJ2-3, with TRBD1 matching 11 bases. The CDR3 runs 15 residues. The ends lost 3 bases at V and 3 bases at J; junction bases unmatched: 2. Germline CDR1 LGHNA, CDR2 YSLEER. The CDR3 DNA is TGCGCCAGCAGCCACGGGACAGGGGGTACAGATACGCAGTATTTT. Encoded protein: CASSHGTGGTDTQYF.

The rearrangement links TRBV6-5 to TRBJ1-1; D is unresolved. There are 11 residues in the CDR3. Trimming left V 7 bases short and J 6 bases short, with 9 bases between. CDR1 and CDR2 (germline): MNHEY, SVGAGI. CDR3 protein: CASTRLAEAFF. The CDR3 coding sequence is TGTGCCAGCACCAGACTCGCTGAAGCTTTCTTT.

This rearrangement joins TRBV19 to TRBJ2-1, with 11 positions matching TRBD2. Looked up from germline, CDR1 is LNHDA and CDR2 is SQIVND (reference sequence). V lost 4 bases to trimming and J lost 4 bases; unmatched junction nucleotides: 6. This CDR3 spans 16 amino acids. CDR3 DNA sequence: TGTGCCAGTAGTAGTGTAGCGGGGGGGCCGTACAATGAGCAGTTCTTC. It yields the protein CASSSVAGGPYNEQFF. The complete variable domain, with remaining parts taken from reference TRBV19 and TRBJ2-1, reads DGGITQSPKYLFRKEGQNVTLSCEQNLNHDAMYWYRQDPGQGLRLIYYSQIVNDFQKGDIAEGYSVSREKKESFPLTVTSAQKNPTAFYLCASSSVAGGPYNEQFFGPGTRLTVL.

The chain joins TRBV19 to TRBJ1-6; perhaps TRBD1 as D (5 bases). This CDR3 is 14 amino acids long. CDR1 LNHDA and CDR2 SQIVND come from the germline V gene (reference sequence). V was trimmed by 5 bases and J by 9 bases, leaving 14 bases between them. The CDR3 protein is CASSPDTMGSPLHF. CDR3 nucleotide sequence: TGTGCCAGTAGTCCGGACACAATGGGTTCACCCCTCCACTTT.

This chain links TRBV10-3 with TRBJ1-1; perhaps TRBD1 as D (5 bases). Trimming cost V 2 bases and J 4 bases, with 17 bases left between them. This CDR3 has 16 amino acids. Germline CDR1 is ENHRY and CDR2 is SYGVKD. The CDR3 here is CAISEVGGSEGTEAFF. The CDR3 DNA follows: TGTGCCATCAGTGAGGTGGGGGGGTCGGAAGGCACTGAAGCTTTCTTT.

This chain joins TRBV3-1 (or the pseudogene TRBV3-2) and TRBJ2-1; D unresolved. V shed 1 base and J shed 9 bases, with 4 bases lying between them. CDR3 length equals 11 residues. Germline lookup yields CDR1 LGHDT and CDR2 YNNKEL (reference sequence). The CDR3 protein is CASSQVREQFF. CDR3 nucleotides: TGTGCCAGCAGCCAAGTTCGTGAGCAGTTCTTC.

The chain uses TRBV24-1 and TRBJ2-2; 7 bases align to TRBD2. Trimming at V came to 4 bases and at J to 2 bases, leaving 9 bases not matched to a gene. The germline gives CDR1 KGHDR, CDR2 SFDVKD. The CDR3 consists of 17 residues. The CDR3 is CATSEGPGRTNTGELFF. As DNA, the CDR3 is TGTGCCACCAGTGAGGGGCCCGGGAGGACTAACACCGGGGAGCTGTTTTTT.

The rearrangement links TRBV7-2 to TRBJ2-3, with 9 bases identical to TRBD2. Trimming at V came to 4 bases and at J to 4 bases, leaving 12 bases not matched to a gene. The CDR3 extends over 17 amino acids. Germline values: CDR1 SGHTA, CDR2 FQGNSA. DNA for the CDR3: TGTGCCAGCAGCTCGAGAGCGGGGGGTTGGGGGCCAGATACGCAGTATTTT. This translates into CASSSRAGGWGPDTQYF. Variable domain in full (rest from reference TRBV7-2 and TRBJ2-3): GAGVSQSPSNKVTEKGKDVELRCDPISGHTALYWYRQSLGQGLEFLIYFQGNSAPDKSGLPSDRFSAERTGGSVSTLTIQRTQQEDSAVYLCASSSRAGGWGPDTQYFGPGTRLTVL.

The CDR3 loop reads CASSLSWRETYEQYF. CDR3 nucleotide sequence: TGTGCCAGCAGTTTATCTTGGCGGGAGACCTACGAGCAGTACTTC. This chain uses TRBV27 with TRBJ2-7, with 7 nucleotides matching TRBD2. CDR3 size: 15 residues. The germline V gene encodes CDR1 MNHEY and CDR2 SMNVEV (reference sequence). V trimming: 0 bases; J trimming: 2 bases; junction bases outside the gene matches: 4.

J is TRBJ1-2 and V is TRBV3-1 (or the pseudogene TRBV3-2); 8 nucleotides line up with TRBD1. In germline, CDR1 is LGHDT, CDR2 YNNKEL (reference sequence). After removal of 0 bases from V and 8 bases from J, the junction contained 8 bases not matched to a gene. This CDR3 comprises 15 residues. CDR3 in DNA: TGTGCCAGCAGCCAAGATATAGGACAGGGAGGGGGCTACACCTTC. Protein product: CASSQDIGQGGGYTF.

The V gene is TRBV4-1, the J gene TRBJ2-2; D is unresolved. This CDR3 comprises 14 residues. V lost 4 bases and J lost 3, with 9 bases in between. The V gene's germline CDR1 is MGHRA and CDR2 YSYEKL. CDR3 in amino acids: CASSPRGYTGELFF. CDR3 sequence (DNA): TGCGCCAGCAGCCCGAGAGGATACACCGGGGAGCTGTTTTTT.

This clone has just a few counts. This chain connects TRBV15 to TRBJ2-3; TRBD2 matches at 9 bases. Trimming cost V 5 bases and J 4 bases; bases outside gene matches: 7. The CDR3 runs 15 residues. Germline V lookup: CDR1 LNHNV, CDR2 YYDKDF (reference sequence). The CDR3 region is CATSVVAGGADTQYF. CDR3 bases: TGTGCCACCAGCGTCGTGGCGGGAGGGGCAGATACGCAGTATTTT. Together with reference TRBV15 and TRBJ2-3, the CDR3 gives the full variable domain: DAMVIQNPRYQVTQFGKPVTLSCSQTLNHNVMYWYQQKSSQAPKLLFHYYDKDFNNEADTPDNFQSRRPNTSFCFLDIRSPGLGDTAMYLCATSVVAGGADTQYFGPGTRLTVL.

The rearrangement uses TRBV2 and TRBJ2-2; 14 bases match TRBD2. CDR3 length: 14 residues. Germline V gene data show CDR1 as SNHLY and CDR2 as FYNNEI. Germline trimming cut 6 bases from V and 9 bases from J; bases unmatched to any gene: 3. CDR3 region: CASRGTSGSRELFF. CDR3 DNA: TGTGCCAGCAGGGGGACTAGCGGGAGCCGGGAGCTGTTTTTT.